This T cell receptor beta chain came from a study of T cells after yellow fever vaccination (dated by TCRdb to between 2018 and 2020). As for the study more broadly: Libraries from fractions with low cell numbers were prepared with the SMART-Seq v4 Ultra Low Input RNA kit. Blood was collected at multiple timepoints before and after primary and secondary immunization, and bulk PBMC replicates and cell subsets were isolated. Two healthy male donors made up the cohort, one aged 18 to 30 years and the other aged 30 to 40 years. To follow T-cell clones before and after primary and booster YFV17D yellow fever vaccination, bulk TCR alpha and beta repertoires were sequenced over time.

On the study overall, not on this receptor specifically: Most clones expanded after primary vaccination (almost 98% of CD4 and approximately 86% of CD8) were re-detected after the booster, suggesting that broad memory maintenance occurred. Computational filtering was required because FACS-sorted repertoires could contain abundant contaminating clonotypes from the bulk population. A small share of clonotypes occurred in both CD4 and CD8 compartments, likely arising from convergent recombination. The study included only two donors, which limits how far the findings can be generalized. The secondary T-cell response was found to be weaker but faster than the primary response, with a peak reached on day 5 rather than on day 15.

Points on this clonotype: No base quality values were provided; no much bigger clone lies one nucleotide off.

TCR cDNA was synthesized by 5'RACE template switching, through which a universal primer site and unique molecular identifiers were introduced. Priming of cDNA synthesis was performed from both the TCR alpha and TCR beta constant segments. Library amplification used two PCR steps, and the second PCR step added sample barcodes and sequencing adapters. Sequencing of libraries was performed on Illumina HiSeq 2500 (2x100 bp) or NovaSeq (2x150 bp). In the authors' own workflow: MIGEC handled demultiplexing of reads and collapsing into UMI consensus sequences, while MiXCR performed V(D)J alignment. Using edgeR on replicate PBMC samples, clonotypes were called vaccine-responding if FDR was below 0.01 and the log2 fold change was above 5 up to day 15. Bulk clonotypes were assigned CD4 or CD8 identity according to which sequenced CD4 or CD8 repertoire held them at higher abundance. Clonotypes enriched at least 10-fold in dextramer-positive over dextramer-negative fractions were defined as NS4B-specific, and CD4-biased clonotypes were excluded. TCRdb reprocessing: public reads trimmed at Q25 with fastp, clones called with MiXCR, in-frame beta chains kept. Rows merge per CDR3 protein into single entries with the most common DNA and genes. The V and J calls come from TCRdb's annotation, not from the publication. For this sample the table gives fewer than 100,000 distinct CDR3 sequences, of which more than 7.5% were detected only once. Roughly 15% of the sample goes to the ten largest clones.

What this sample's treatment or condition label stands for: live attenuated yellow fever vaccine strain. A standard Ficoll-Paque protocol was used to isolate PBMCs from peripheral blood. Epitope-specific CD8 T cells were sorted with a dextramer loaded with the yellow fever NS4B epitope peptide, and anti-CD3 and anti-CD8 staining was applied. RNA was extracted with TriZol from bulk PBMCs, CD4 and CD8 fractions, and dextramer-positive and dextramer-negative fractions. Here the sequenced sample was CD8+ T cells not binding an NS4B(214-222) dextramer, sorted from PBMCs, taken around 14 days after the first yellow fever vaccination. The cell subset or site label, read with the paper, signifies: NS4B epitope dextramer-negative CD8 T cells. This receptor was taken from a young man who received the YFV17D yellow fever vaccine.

The nucleotide sequence reads TGTGCCAGCAGCGTGGGGAATAGGGCCTACGAGCAGTACTTC. Translated, this is CASSVGNRAYEQYF. The rearranged chain carries TRBV5-8 and TRBJ2-7, with no confidently assigned D gene. V and J lose 4 bases and 2 bases, and a span of 13 bases separates them. The CDR1 and CDR2 encoded by the germline V gene are SGHTS and YDEGEE. CDR3 length: 14 amino acids, cysteine to phenylalanine. Only CDR3 DNA is held: 42 bases, read in frame from base 1.